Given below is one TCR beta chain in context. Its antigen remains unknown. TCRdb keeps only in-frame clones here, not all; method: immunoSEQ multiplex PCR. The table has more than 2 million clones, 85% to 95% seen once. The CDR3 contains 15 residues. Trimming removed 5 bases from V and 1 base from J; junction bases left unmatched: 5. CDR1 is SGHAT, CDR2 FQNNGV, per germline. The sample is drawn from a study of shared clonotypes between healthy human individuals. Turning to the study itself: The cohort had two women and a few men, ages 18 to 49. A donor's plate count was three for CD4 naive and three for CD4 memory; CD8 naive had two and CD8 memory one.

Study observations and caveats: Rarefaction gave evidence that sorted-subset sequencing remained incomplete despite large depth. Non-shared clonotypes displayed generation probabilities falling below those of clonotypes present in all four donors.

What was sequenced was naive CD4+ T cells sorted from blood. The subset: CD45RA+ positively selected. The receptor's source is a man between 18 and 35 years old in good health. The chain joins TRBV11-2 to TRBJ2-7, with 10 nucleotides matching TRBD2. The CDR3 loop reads CASSQSGGESYEQYF. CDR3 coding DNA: TGTGCCAGCAGCCAGAGCGGGGGGGAATCCTACGAGCAGTACTTC.